The 19 T cell receptor beta chains below were found in one sample sequenced in a study of post-analysis software for immune sequencing data. Regarding the study as a whole: TRBV5-6, TRBV5-1 and TRBV20-1 belonged to a set of about five TRBV segments that were more frequent in patients than controls.

Their cognate antigens are unknown. Sequencing libraries made from TCR beta cDNA carried unique molecular identifiers. TCRdb used MiXCR to reprocess the PCR reads, holding one entry per CDR3 protein. The data contain some 690,000 distinct CDR3 sequences, 55% to 60% of them singletons. Sequencing used blood. Receptors originate from a girl aged 2 to 9 with multiple sclerosis.

The CDR3 bases are TGTGCCTGGAGTACAGGGTCGAACACTGAAGCTTTCTTT. Translating it yields CAWSTGSNTEAFF. The chain is built from TRBV30 and TRBJ1-1; the D gene is possibly TRBD1 (6 bases). Trimming removed 2 bases from V and 1 base from J, with 8 bases in between. Germline V gene lookup returns CDR1 GTSNPN and CDR2 SVGIG (reference sequence). This CDR3 is built from 13 residues.

V is TRBV11-2 and J is TRBJ2-3; possibly TRBD1 or TRBD2 for D (5 bases each). The ends were cut back, 0 bases at V and 6 bases at J, with 13 bases in the middle. There are 15 residues in the CDR3. Germline values: CDR1 SGHAT, CDR2 FQNNGV. The CDR3 here is CASSLDLGEHDTQYF. DNA of the CDR3: TGTGCCAGCAGCTTAGATCTAGGGGAGCACGATACGCAGTATTTT.

The chain links TRBV12-5 to TRBJ2-1; the D gene is possibly TRBD1 (6 bases). The germline V and J ends were trimmed by 6 bases and 9 bases, with 12 bases remaining between them. In germline, CDR1 is LGHNT, CDR2 FRNRAP. The CDR3 is 12 amino acids. CDR3 DNA sequence: TGTGCTAGTGGAGAAGGGGGTGGTGAGCAGTTCTTC. It encodes CASGEGGGEQFF.

Here the CDR3 reads CSARVRDWGYNEQFF. CDR3 sequence (DNA): TGCAGTGCTAGAGTCCGGGACTGGGGCTACAATGAGCAGTTCTTC. The chain combines TRBV20-1 with TRBJ2-1, with a weak D call TRBD2 (6 bases). V gave up 1 base and J gave up 3 bases, with 13 bases separating them. This CDR3 comprises 15 residues. The germline V gene has CDR1 DFQATT and CDR2 SNEGSKA (reference sequence).

This clonotype was found a few times. The genes are TRBV29-1 and TRBJ1-5; D unclear. From germline, CDR1 is SQVTM and CDR2 ANQGSEA. V dropped 7 bases and J dropped 3 bases, with 13 bases sitting between them. The CDR3 totals 13 residues. CDR3 DNA: TGCAGCGCTGGGCAGGAATACAATCAGCCCCAGCATTTT. Protein product: CSAGQEYNQPQHF. The full variable domain, with the rest looked up from reference TRBV29-1 and TRBJ1-5, is SAVISQKPSRDICQRGTSLTIQCQVDSQVTMMFWYRQQPGQSLTLIATANQGSEATYESGFVIDKFPISRPNLTFSTLTVSNMSPEDSSIYLCSAGQEYNQPQHFGDGTRLSIL.

Details on this clonotype: Relative to the germline gene, one junction end is altered; a read error may explain this. The rearrangement uses TRBV28 and TRBJ2-3, with 7 nucleotides matching TRBD1. The germline V gene has CDR1 MDHEN and CDR2 SYDVKM. The CDR3 length is 15 residues. CDR3 amino acids: CASTLPGQSIDTQYF. The CDR3 DNA sequence: TGTGCCAGCACGCTCCCGGGACAGAGCATAGATACGCAGTATTTT. The entire variable domain, with the rest obtained from reference TRBV28 and TRBJ2-3, is as follows: DVKVTQSSRYLVKRTGEKVFLECVQDMDHENMFWYRQDPGLGLRLIYFSYDVKMKEKGDIPEGYSVSREKKERFSLILESASTNQTSMYLCASTLPGQSIDTQYFGPGTRLTVL.

The chain uses TRBV20-1 and TRBJ2-2, with TRBD2 matching 11 bases. Germline CDR1 and CDR2: DFQATT and SNEGSKA (reference sequence). Trimming took 2 bases from V and 1 from J; bases not matched to a gene: 6. The CDR3 runs 17 residues. As DNA, the CDR3 is TGCAGTGCTAGATCGCCTAGCGGGGGGATGAACACCGGGGAGCTGTTTTTT. This codes for CSARSPSGGMNTGELFF.

The chain employs TRBV5-1 and TRBJ2-4, with 10 nucleotides matching TRBD1. V was pared by 0 bases and J by 0 bases, with 3 bases of the junction left unmatched. Germline V gene lookup returns CDR1 SGHRS and CDR2 YFSETQ. The length of the CDR3 is 17 residues. CDR3 protein: CASSLEGTGVAKNIQYF. CDR3 nucleotide sequence: TGCGCCAGCAGCTTGGAAGGGACAGGGGTAGCCAAAAACATTCAGTACTTC.

This clonotype was found a few times. The V call is TRBV29-1, the J call TRBJ2-1; D tentatively reads TRBD1 or TRBD2 (5 bases each). Germline V gives CDR1 SQVTM, CDR2 ANQGSEA. Trimming pared 4 bases from V and 4 bases from J, leaving 11 bases between. The CDR3 sequence is 13 residues long. CDR3 amino acids: CSVVGAPYNEQFF. The CDR3 DNA sequence: TGCAGCGTTGTCGGGGCACCTTACAATGAGCAGTTCTTC.

This clonotype showed up many times. The chain couples TRBV5-1 to TRBJ2-1; D remains unclear. The V gene's germline CDR1 is SGHRS and CDR2 YFSETQ. This CDR3 is built from 14 residues. The ends were cut back, 0 bases at V and 2 bases at J, with 6 bases in the middle. The CDR3 spells CASSLGPTYNEQFF. The CDR3 DNA sequence: TGCGCCAGCAGCTTGGGGCCTACCTACAATGAGCAGTTCTTC.

This chain links TRBV5-1 with TRBJ2-1; D could derive from TRBD1 or TRBD2 (5 bases each). Germline CDR1 reads SGHRS; CDR2 reads YFSETQ. Deletions cut 4 bases from V and 5 bases from J, with 13 bases between. The CDR3 is 14 residues long. CDR3 loop: CASSRRGHNNEQFF. CDR3 in DNA: TGCGCCAGCAGCCGCCGGGGCCATAACAATGAGCAGTTCTTC.

The rearrangement uses TRBV25-1 and TRBJ2-3; 7 positions agree with TRBD2. Trimming removed 1 base from V and 4 bases from J; junction bases left unmatched: 11. Germline CDR1 reads MGHDK; CDR2 reads SYGVNS. The CDR3 has 17 amino acids. The CDR3 reads CASSESKAGRDPDTQYF. CDR3 DNA: TGTGCCAGCAGTGAATCTAAAGCGGGAAGGGATCCAGATACGCAGTATTTT.

This clonotype was seen more than once but under ten times. The chain links TRBV9 to TRBJ2-3, with 7 bases fitting TRBD1. This CDR3 region has 15 residues. Trimming removed 2 bases from V and 1 base from J; junction bases left unmatched: 4. Germline assignment: CDR1 SGDLS and CDR2 YYNGEE. The CDR3 bases are TGTGCCAGCAGCGTCTATACAGGGGGCACAGATACGCAGTATTTT. Translation: CASSVYTGGTDTQYF.

The chain uses TRBV7-9 and TRBJ2-5; 11 bases line up with TRBD1. Germline lookup yields CDR1 SEHNR and CDR2 FQNEAQ (reference sequence). Trimming took 7 bases from V and 1 from J; bases not matched to a gene: 8. This CDR3 contains 16 residues. CDR3 protein: CASTRDRGDIQETQYF. For the CDR3, the DNA is TGTGCCAGCACCCGGGACAGGGGGGACATCCAAGAGACCCAGTACTTC.

The chain couples TRBV29-1 to TRBJ1-2, with D maybe TRBD1 (6 bases). CDR1 and CDR2 (germline): SQVTM, ANQGSEA. CDR3 length: 14 residues. Trimming took off 5 bases at V and 0 bases at J, with 13 bases between the two ends. The CDR3 is CSVTLDRANYGYTF. The CDR3 nucleotides read TGCAGCGTTACCTTGGACAGAGCTAACTATGGCTACACCTTC.

This clonotype occurred a few times. This chain joins TRBV20-1 and TRBJ2-1; 12 positions agree with TRBD2. This CDR3 has 16 amino acids. V was pared by 0 bases and J by 4 bases, with 4 bases of the junction left unmatched. Germline loops: CDR1 DFQATT, CDR2 SNEGSKA (reference sequence). CDR3 nucleotides: TGCAGTGCTAGAGATCCCCTAGCGGGAGGGTACAATGAGCAGTTCTTC. This codes for CSARDPLAGGYNEQFF.

The chain links TRBV4-2 to TRBJ2-1; 7 bases align to TRBD2. The germline V gene encodes CDR1 LGHNA and CDR2 YNFKEQ. The V segment lost 0 bases and the J segment 4 bases; nucleotides outside the gene matches: 6. The CDR3 length is 16 residues. The CDR3 region has the DNA TGTGCCAGCAGCCAAGATTGGGGGGGAAAATACAATGAGCAGTTCTTC. Amino acids: CASSQDWGGKYNEQFF.

This clonotype was found a few times. CDR3 sequence: CASSYSGGWDTEAFF. CDR3 nucleotides: TGTGCCAGCAGTTACTCTGGGGGCTGGGACACTGAAGCTTTCTTT. This rearrangement joins TRBV6-5 to TRBJ1-1, with D perhaps matching TRBD1 (6 bases). CDR1 is MNHEY and CDR2 is SVGAGI in the germline V gene. The V end was cut by 0 bases, the J end by 3 bases, with 11 bases between. CDR3 length: 15 amino acids.

The rearrangement uses TRBV7-2 and TRBJ2-3; weak D call: TRBD2 (5 bases). The CDR3 extends over 15 amino acids. Trimming cost V 4 bases and J 0 bases, with 11 bases left between them. CDR1 SGHTA and CDR2 FQGNSA come from the germline V gene. CDR3 in amino acids: CASSSDPGSTDTQYF. The CDR3 nucleotides are TGTGCCAGCAGCTCGGACCCGGGGAGCACAGATACGCAGTATTTT.